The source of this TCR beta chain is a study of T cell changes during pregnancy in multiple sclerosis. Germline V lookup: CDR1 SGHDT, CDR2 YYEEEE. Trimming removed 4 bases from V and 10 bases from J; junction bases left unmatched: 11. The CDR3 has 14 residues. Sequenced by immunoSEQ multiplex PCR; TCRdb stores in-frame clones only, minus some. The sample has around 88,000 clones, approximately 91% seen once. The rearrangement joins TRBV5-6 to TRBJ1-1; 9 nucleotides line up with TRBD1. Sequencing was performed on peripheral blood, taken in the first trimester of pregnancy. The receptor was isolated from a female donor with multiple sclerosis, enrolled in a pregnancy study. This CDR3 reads CASSPRDRAQGAFF. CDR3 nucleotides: TGTGCCAGCAGCCCTAGGGACAGGGCACAGGGAGCTTTCTTT.